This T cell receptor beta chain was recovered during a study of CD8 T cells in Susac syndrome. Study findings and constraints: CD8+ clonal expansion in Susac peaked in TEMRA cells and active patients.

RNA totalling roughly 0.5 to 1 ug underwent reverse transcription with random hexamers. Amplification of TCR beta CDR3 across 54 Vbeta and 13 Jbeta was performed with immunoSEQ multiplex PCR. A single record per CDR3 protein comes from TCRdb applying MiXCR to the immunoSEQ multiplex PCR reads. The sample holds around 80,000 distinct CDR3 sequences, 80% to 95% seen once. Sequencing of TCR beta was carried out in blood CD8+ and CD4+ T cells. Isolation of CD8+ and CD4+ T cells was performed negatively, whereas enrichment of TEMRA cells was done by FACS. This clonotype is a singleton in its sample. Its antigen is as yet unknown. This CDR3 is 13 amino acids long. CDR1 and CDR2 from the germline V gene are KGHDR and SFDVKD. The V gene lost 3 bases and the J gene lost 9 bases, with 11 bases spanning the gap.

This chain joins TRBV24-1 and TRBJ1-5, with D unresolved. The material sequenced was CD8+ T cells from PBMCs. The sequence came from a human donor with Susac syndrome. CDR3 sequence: CATSDKAGRPQHF. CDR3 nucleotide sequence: TGTGCCACCAGTGATAAGGCAGGCAGGCCCCAGCATTTT.